One sample yielded the 31 T cell receptor beta chains listed below, sequenced in a study of Ad26.COV2.S vaccination and SARS-CoV-2 variants. This sample's treatment: around 19 received Ad26.COV2.S at low or high dose, single or two shots; a few received placebo; per-sample allocation not given. Day 63 following the first vaccine or placebo injection was when the samples were taken. TCRdb's copy holds only in-frame clones and misses some; the assay was immunoSEQ multiplex PCR. The sample consists of 350,000 to 500,000 clones, around 90% of them appearing once. Sequences were derived from peripheral blood, sampled in a trial of Ad26.COV2.S vaccine versus placebo. These receptor sequences come from a person between 18 and 60 years old who received the Ad26.COV2.S COVID-19 vaccine or a placebo.

V and J are TRBV18 and TRBJ2-3; 11 nucleotides align to TRBD1. V was clipped by 0 bases and J by 1 base; unmatched bases: 0. This CDR3 contains 16 residues. Germline V gene lookup returns CDR1 KGHSH and CDR2 LQKENI. CDR3 amino acids: CASSPPGQGGTDTQYF. CDR3 bases: TGTGCCAGCTCACCACCGGGACAGGGGGGCACAGATACGCAGTATTTT.

The chain couples TRBV4-2 to TRBJ2-1; possibly TRBD2 for D (5 bases). With 1 base removed from V and 10 bases from J, the gap between germline ends came to 8 bases. The germline V gene encodes CDR1 LGHNA and CDR2 YNFKEQ. CDR3 length: 12 residues. CDR3 bases: TGTGCCAGCAGCCAAGTACAGCGGGAGCAGTTCTTC. This codes for CASSQVQREQFF.

The J gene is TRBJ1-1, the V gene TRBV7-6; D might be TRBD1 (5 bases). CDR3 length: 14 amino acids. Germline CDR1 SGHVS, CDR2 FNYEAQ. Trimming removed 2 bases at V and 5 bases at J, with 12 bases between. CDR3 residues: CASSLSGKGTEAFF. The CDR3 nucleotides read TGTGCCAGCAGCTTATCGGGAAAGGGGACTGAAGCTTTCTTT.

In this sample, this clone turned up once. The gene calls are TRBV19 and TRBJ2-1; unclear D gene. V lost 5 bases to trimming and J lost 3 bases, with 5 bases between them. This CDR3 has 12 residues. Germline CDR1 reads LNHDA; CDR2 reads SQIVND (reference sequence). The CDR3 protein is CASSSVYNEQFF. CDR3 in DNA: TGTGCCAGTAGTTCGGTCTACAATGAGCAGTTCTTC.

The genes are TRBV18 and TRBJ2-1, with TRBD2 as a possible D gene (6 bases). The V gene's germline CDR1 is KGHSH and CDR2 LQKENI. V lost 5 bases, J lost 3 bases, and 8 bases lay in between. This CDR3 has 13 residues. Written as DNA, the CDR3 is TGTGCCAGCTCAACGGGGGTCTACAATGAGCAGTTCTTC. It translates to CASSTGVYNEQFF. The complete variable domain, with remaining parts taken from reference TRBV18 and TRBJ2-1, reads NAGVMQNPRHLVRRRGQEARLRCSPMKGHSHVYWYRQLPEEGLKFMVYLQKENIIDESGMPKERFSAEFPKEGPSILRIQQVVRGDSAAYFCASSTGVYNEQFFGPGTRLTVL.

CDR3 bases: TGCGCCAGCAGTGGGGGGACTAGCGCCCCAGATACGCAGTATTTT. Its translation is CASSGGTSAPDTQYF. The chain joins TRBV10-1 to TRBJ2-3; 10 positions agree with TRBD2. The CDR3 runs to 15 residues. J lost 4 bases, V lost 4 bases, and 5 bases had no gene match. Germline CDR1 reads WNHNN; CDR2 reads SYGVQD (reference sequence).

The V gene is TRBV27, the J gene TRBJ2-7; 10 bases agree with TRBD2. The CDR3 length is 15 residues. Germline assignment: CDR1 MNHEY and CDR2 SMNVEV (reference sequence). Unmatched junction bases numbered 10, after V lost 6 bases and J lost 5 bases. CDR3: CASSHLLAGVDEQYF. The CDR3 DNA is TGTGCCAGCAGCCATCTCCTAGCGGGAGTGGACGAGCAGTACTTC.

The gene calls are TRBV27 and TRBJ1-6; D perhaps matches TRBD1 (6 bases). Trimming took off 5 bases at V and 14 bases at J, with 16 bases between the two ends. Per germline, CDR1 MNHEY and CDR2 SMNVEV (reference sequence). This CDR3 has 13 residues. Here the CDR3 DNA reads TGTGCCAGCAGTCCGGGGACAATATTGGCCCTCCACTTT. Translation: CASSPGTILALHF.

This chain uses TRBV5-1 with TRBJ2-5; 7 nucleotides agree with TRBD2. The germline V gene encodes CDR1 SGHRS and CDR2 YFSETQ. Trimming took 3 bases from V and 5 from J; bases not matched to a gene: 13. CDR3 size: 16 residues. In nucleotides, the CDR3 is TGCGCCAGCAGCTCTTTTAGTGGGAGGGCCGGGGAGACCCAGTACTTC. It encodes CASSSFSGRAGETQYF. Variable domain in full (rest from reference TRBV5-1 and TRBJ2-5): KAGVTQTPRYLIKTRGQQVTLSCSPISGHRSVSWYQQTPGQGLQFLFEYFSETQRNKGNFPGRFSGRQFSNSRSEMNVSTLELGDSALYLCASSSFSGRAGETQYFGPGTRLLVL.

This chain joins TRBV5-1 and TRBJ1-5; TRBD1 agrees at 9 bases. Germline trimming cut 4 bases from V and 5 bases from J; bases unmatched to any gene: 7. CDR1 and CDR2 from the germline V gene are SGHRS and YFSETQ. This CDR3 is 15 amino acids long. In DNA, the CDR3 is TGCGCCAGCAGCCTCGGGACAGGGTACGATCAGCCCCAGCATTTT. Translation gives CASSLGTGYDQPQHF. The variable domain in full, completed from reference TRBV5-1 and TRBJ1-5, reads KAGVTQTPRYLIKTRGQQVTLSCSPISGHRSVSWYQQTPGQGLQFLFEYFSETQRNKGNFPGRFSGRQFSNSRSEMNVSTLELGDSALYLCASSLGTGYDQPQHFGDGTRLSIL.

The rearrangement links TRBV27 to TRBJ2-1; 12 bases match TRBD2. The CDR3 is 18 amino acids. CDR1 is MNHEY, CDR2 SMNVEV, per germline (reference sequence). V shed 1 base and J 0 bases; nucleotides not matched to a gene: 4. As DNA, the CDR3 is TGTGCCAGCAGTTTATATCTAGCGGGAGGGAGCTCCTACAATGAGCAGTTCTTC. Amino acids: CASSLYLAGGSSYNEQFF.

In DNA form, the CDR3 reads TGTGCCAGCAGTTACGGACTTAACTATGGCTACACCTTC. This sequence encodes CASSYGLNYGYTF. The rearrangement joins TRBV6-5 to TRBJ1-2; no definite D call. This CDR3 comprises 13 residues. Germline-derived CDR1 and CDR2 are MNHEY and SVGAGI. Trimming removed 2 bases at V and 1 base at J, with 5 bases between.

This sequence joins TRBV24-1 and TRBJ2-5, with 10 positions matching TRBD1. The length of the CDR3 is 16 residues. The V gene end was trimmed by 0 bases and the J gene end by 2 bases; junction bases not matched to a gene: 2. Germline lookup yields CDR1 KGHDR and CDR2 SFDVKD. The CDR3: CATSDLEDRGQETQYF. The CDR3 DNA follows: TGTGCCACCAGTGATTTGGAGGACAGGGGGCAAGAGACCCAGTACTTC.

V and J are TRBV5-4 and TRBJ2-1; D might be TRBD1 (6 bases). The V end lost 4 bases, the J end lost 2 bases, and 13 bases lay between the germline ends. Germline V gene lookup returns CDR1 SGHNT and CDR2 YYREEE (reference sequence). The CDR3 runs 15 residues. CDR3 in amino acids: CASSEGHTTYNEQFF. In DNA, the CDR3 is TGTGCCAGCAGCGAGGGACACACTACCTACAATGAGCAGTTCTTC.

The rearrangement links TRBV4-3 to TRBJ2-1; 12 nucleotides match TRBD2. V was clipped by 4 bases and J by 5 bases; unmatched bases: 6. CDR1 LGHNA and CDR2 YSLEER come from the germline V gene. The CDR3 is 16 amino acids. The CDR3 region has the DNA TGCGCCAGCAGCCTGACCGGGACTAGCGGGCACAATGAGCAGTTCTTC. It is translated as CASSLTGTSGHNEQFF.

V gene TRBV7-9 combines with J gene TRBJ1-1; TRBD1 might be the D (5 bases). CDR1 and CDR2 from the germline V gene are SEHNR and FQNEAQ (reference sequence). The V end lost 4 bases, the J end lost 4 bases, and 13 bases lay between the germline ends. The CDR3 sequence is 14 residues long. CDR3 DNA: TGTGCCAGCAGCTCCTCCGGGACCCTCACTGAAGCTTTCTTT. This gives the protein CASSSSGTLTEAFF.

This clone was found once. The chain couples TRBV30 to TRBJ2-7; D is unclear. V was clipped by 1 base and J by 6 bases, with 10 bases between them. This CDR3 has 12 amino acids. Germline CDR1 GTSNPN, CDR2 SVGIG (reference sequence). Here the CDR3 reads CAWSGVGGEQYF. CDR3 DNA sequence: TGTGCCTGGAGTGGCGTCGGCGGCGAGCAGTACTTC.

The chain uses TRBV7-8 and TRBJ1-2; 9 nucleotides match TRBD1. J gave up 0 bases and V 1 base, and 9 bases lay outside the gene matches. This CDR3 is 18 amino acids long. In germline, CDR1 is SGHVS, CDR2 FQNEAQ. The CDR3 region is CASSLDGTGKPTNYGYTF. Here the CDR3 DNA reads TGTGCCAGCAGCTTAGACGGGACAGGGAAACCGACTAACTATGGCTACACCTTC.

V gene TRBV30 combines with J gene TRBJ2-3; D not resolved. V was clipped by 2 bases and J by 7 bases, with 13 bases between them. This CDR3 is built from 13 residues. Germline CDR1 and CDR2: GTSNPN and SVGIG (reference sequence). CDR3 sequence reads: CAWSQGPPNTQYF. CDR3 nucleotide sequence: TGTGCCTGGAGTCAAGGACCACCAAATACGCAGTATTTT.

This clone occurred a few times. V and J are TRBV27 and TRBJ2-3, with TRBD2 identical over 8 bases. J was trimmed by 4 bases and V by 4 bases; bases with no gene match: 10. The V gene's germline CDR1 is MNHEY and CDR2 SMNVEV (reference sequence). This CDR3 contains 16 residues. The CDR3 is CASSSLSGSVADTQYF. Here the CDR3 DNA reads TGTGCCAGCAGTTCCCTGAGCGGGAGCGTCGCAGATACGCAGTATTTT.

This clone was picked up one time. V is TRBV6-5 and J is TRBJ2-5; D is uncertain. The CDR3 consists of 14 residues. Trimming removed 2 bases from V and 3 bases from J, with 10 bases in between. Germline lookup yields CDR1 MNHEY and CDR2 SVGAGI. CDR3 residues: CASSYRTGKETQYF. CDR3 DNA: TGTGCCAGCAGTTACCGGACCGGTAAAGAGACCCAGTACTTC.

Of note for this clone: In the same sample, other DNA sequences code for this CDR3. The chain links TRBV9 to TRBJ2-1; D perhaps matches TRBD2 (6 bases). Looked up from germline, CDR1 is SGDLS and CDR2 is YYNGEE. The germline V and J ends were trimmed by 2 bases and 1 base, with 10 bases remaining between them. The CDR3 sequence is 15 residues long. CDR3 coding DNA: TGTGCCAGCAGCGTGACGGGACTGTCCTACAATGAGCAGTTCTTC. It encodes CASSVTGLSYNEQFF.

DNA for the CDR3: TGCGCCAGCAGCCAAGGGGCCGCCCCCCATCGAAGAGGCTACACCTTC. The encoded protein is CASSQGAAPHRRGYTF. The chain recombines TRBV4-1 with TRBJ1-2; D uncertain. The CDR3 runs 16 residues. V lost 1 base, J lost 8 bases, and 20 bases lay in between. Per the germline V gene, CDR1 is MGHRA and CDR2 is YSYEKL.

This clone was found once. The chain has TRBV7-2 and TRBJ1-6; tentative D call: TRBD1 (5 bases). V gave up 4 bases and J gave up 9 bases, with 19 bases separating them. The CDR3 sequence is 16 residues long. In germline, CDR1 is SGHTA, CDR2 FQGNSA. CDR3 loop: CASSSGGVGVASPLHF. CDR3 bases: TGTGCCAGCAGCTCTGGGGGGGTTGGGGTCGCTTCACCCCTCCACTTT.

The chain uses TRBV5-1 and TRBJ1-1; D uncertain. Trimming cost V 1 base and J 4 bases, with 5 bases left between them. This CDR3 is 12 amino acids long. Germline loops: CDR1 SGHRS, CDR2 YFSETQ. This CDR3 reads CASSLQPTEAFF. The DNA for the CDR3 is TGCGCCAGCAGCTTGCAACCCACTGAAGCTTTCTTT.

The chain uses TRBV4-3 and TRBJ2-2; D remains unclear. This CDR3 contains 13 residues. V gave up 2 bases and J gave up 10 bases, with 11 bases separating them. Per the germline V gene, CDR1 is LGHNA and CDR2 is YSLEER. The CDR3: CASSQFTASELFF. In DNA, the CDR3 is TGCGCCAGCAGCCAATTTACGGCATCGGAGCTGTTTTTT.

V usage is TRBV11-2 and J usage is TRBJ2-5; 12 bases are shared with TRBD2. From germline, CDR1 is SGHAT and CDR2 FQNNGV. The CDR3 consists of 15 residues. Germline trimming cut 5 bases from V and 4 bases from J; bases unmatched to any gene: 5. As DNA, the CDR3 is TGTGCCAGCAGCCCGCGACTAGCGGGAGTAGAGACCCAGTACTTC. Translated: CASSPRLAGVETQYF.

This clone has a single count. This chain uses TRBV6-5 with TRBJ2-7; D is undetermined. This CDR3 comprises 12 residues. V was shortened by 0 bases and J by 5 bases, with 5 bases between the two germline ends. Looked up from germline, CDR1 is MNHEY and CDR2 is SVGAGI. The CDR3 protein is CASSYSRHEQYF. CDR3 bases: TGTGCCAGCAGTTACTCGAGGCACGAGCAGTACTTC.

The chain recombines TRBV30 with TRBJ1-2; TRBD1 agrees at 7 bases. CDR1 and CDR2 (germline): GTSNPN, SVGIG (reference sequence). CDR3 length: 14 amino acids. V gave up 0 bases and J gave up 8 bases; unmatched junction bases: 9. The CDR3 sequence: CAWSVQGTAEGYTF. In nucleotides, the CDR3 is TGTGCCTGGAGTGTACAGGGGACAGCGGAGGGCTACACCTTC.

This clone came up once. The chain joins TRBV4-3 to TRBJ2-4; 9 nucleotides agree with TRBD2. Germline loops: CDR1 LGHNA, CDR2 YSLEER. The length of the CDR3 is 21 residues. The ends lost 0 bases at V and 1 base at J; junction bases unmatched: 16. Here the CDR3 DNA reads TGCGCCAGCAGCCAAGAAGGGGGTTGGGCTAGCGGGAAGGTGGCCAAAAACATTCAGTACTTC. This codes for CASSQEGGWASGKVAKNIQYF.

The chain combines TRBV4-2 with TRBJ2-3; no clear D gene. The CDR3 has 14 residues. V was trimmed by 1 base and J by 1 base, leaving 6 bases between them. The germline CDR1 and CDR2 sequences are LGHNA and YNFKEQ. CDR3 bases: TGTGCCAGCAGCCAAGTTTTGCGCACAGATACGCAGTATTTT. It codes for CASSQVLRTDTQYF.